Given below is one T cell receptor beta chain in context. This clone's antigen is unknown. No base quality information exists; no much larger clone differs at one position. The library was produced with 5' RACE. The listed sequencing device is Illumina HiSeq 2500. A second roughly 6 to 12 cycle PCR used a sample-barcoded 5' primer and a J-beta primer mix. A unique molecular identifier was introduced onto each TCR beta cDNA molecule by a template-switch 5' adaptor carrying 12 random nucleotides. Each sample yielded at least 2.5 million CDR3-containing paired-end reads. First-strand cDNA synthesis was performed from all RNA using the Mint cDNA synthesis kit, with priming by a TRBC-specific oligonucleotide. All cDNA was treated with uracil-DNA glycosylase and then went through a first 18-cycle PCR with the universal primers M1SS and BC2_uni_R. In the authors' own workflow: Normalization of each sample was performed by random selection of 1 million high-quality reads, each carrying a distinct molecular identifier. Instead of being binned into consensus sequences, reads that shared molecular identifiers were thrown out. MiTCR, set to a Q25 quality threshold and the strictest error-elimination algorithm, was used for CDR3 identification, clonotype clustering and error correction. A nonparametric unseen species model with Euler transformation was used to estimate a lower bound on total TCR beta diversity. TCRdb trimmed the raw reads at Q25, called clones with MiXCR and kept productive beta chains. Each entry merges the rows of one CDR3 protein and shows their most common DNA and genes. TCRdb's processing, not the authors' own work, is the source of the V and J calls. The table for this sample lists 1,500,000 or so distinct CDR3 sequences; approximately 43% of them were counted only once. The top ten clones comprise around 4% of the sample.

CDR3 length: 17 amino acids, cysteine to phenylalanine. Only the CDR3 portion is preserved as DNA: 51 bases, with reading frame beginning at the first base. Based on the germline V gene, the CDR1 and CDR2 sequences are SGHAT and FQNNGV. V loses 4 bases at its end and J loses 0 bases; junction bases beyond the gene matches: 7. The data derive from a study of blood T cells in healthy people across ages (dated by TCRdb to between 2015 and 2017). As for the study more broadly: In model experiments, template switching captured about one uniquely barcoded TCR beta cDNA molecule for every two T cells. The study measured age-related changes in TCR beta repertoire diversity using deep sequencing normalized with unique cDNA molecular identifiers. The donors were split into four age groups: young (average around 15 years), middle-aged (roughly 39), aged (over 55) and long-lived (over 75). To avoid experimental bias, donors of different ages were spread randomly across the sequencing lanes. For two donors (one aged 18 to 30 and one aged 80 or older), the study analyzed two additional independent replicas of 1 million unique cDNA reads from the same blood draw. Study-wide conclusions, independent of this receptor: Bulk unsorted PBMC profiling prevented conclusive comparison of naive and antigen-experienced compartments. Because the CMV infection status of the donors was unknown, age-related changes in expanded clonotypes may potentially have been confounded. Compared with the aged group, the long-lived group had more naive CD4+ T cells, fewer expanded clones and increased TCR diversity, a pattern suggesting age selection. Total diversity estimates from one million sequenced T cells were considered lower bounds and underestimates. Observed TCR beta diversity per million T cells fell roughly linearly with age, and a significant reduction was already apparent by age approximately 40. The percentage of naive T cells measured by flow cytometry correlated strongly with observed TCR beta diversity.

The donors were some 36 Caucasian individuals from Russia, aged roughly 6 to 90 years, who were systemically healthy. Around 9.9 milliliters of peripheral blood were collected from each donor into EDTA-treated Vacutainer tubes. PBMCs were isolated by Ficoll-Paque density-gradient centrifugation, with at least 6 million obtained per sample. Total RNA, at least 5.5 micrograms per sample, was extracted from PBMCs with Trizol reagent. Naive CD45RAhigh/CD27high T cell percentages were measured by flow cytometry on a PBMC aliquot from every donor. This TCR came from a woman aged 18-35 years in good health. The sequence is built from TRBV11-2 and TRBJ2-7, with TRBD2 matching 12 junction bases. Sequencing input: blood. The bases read TGTGCCAGCAGCTGGACTAGCGGGGCACTGAGCTCCTACGAGCAGTACTTC. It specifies CASSWTSGALSSYEQYF.